This T cell receptor beta chain was found in a study of CD8+ T cells in alopecia areata. Sequencing used cDNA as its template, made by extracting RNA and reverse transcribing it. Using immunoSEQ multiplex PCR, the repertoire was profiled, and TCRdb retains in-frame clones only, with some absent. The data hold over 150,000 clones, with about 56% observed a single time. This CDR3 is built from 14 residues. In germline, CDR1 is MNHEY, CDR2 SMNVEV (reference sequence). The J segment lost 2 bases and the V segment lost 6 bases, leaving 7 bases of the junction unmatched. The source of this sequence is a human donor in good health. Sequencing input: CD8+ T cells sorted from blood. This chain connects TRBV27 to TRBJ2-7; 7 bases agree with TRBD1. CDR3 protein: CASSWDSSAYEQYF. The CDR3 coding sequence is TGTGCCAGCAGCTGGGACAGTTCGGCCTACGAGCAGTACTTC.